Described below is a single T cell receptor (beta chain) sequence and its context. Repertoires were generated with immunoSEQ multiplex PCR, while TCRdb's copy carries only in-frame clones and drops some. The sample lists 3,500 to 4,000 clones, roughly two fifths occurring once. Plated together were around 200,000 CFSE-labeled responder cells and around 200,000 irradiated, violet-dye-labeled stimulator cells. This record belongs to a study of graft-versus-host responses after intestinal transplantation. The V gene's germline CDR1 is MNHEY and CDR2 SVGAGI. The CDR3 totals 13 residues. The V end was cut by 6 bases, the J end by 1 base, with 10 bases between.

This TCR derives from a human patient who was an organ donor for intestinal transplantation. This chain links TRBV6-5 with TRBJ2-7, with a tentative D call TRBD2 (6 bases). This sample comprised alloreactive CD8+ T cells from a mixed lymphocyte reaction culture, obtained before transplantation. The subset denotes: CFSE-low proliferating T cells sorted from approximately 6-day pre-transplant mixed lymphocyte reaction (GvH or HvG direction). CDR3 bases: TGTGCCAGCAGCACCGGGACTTCCTACGAGCAGTACTTC. This translates into CASSTGTSYEQYF.